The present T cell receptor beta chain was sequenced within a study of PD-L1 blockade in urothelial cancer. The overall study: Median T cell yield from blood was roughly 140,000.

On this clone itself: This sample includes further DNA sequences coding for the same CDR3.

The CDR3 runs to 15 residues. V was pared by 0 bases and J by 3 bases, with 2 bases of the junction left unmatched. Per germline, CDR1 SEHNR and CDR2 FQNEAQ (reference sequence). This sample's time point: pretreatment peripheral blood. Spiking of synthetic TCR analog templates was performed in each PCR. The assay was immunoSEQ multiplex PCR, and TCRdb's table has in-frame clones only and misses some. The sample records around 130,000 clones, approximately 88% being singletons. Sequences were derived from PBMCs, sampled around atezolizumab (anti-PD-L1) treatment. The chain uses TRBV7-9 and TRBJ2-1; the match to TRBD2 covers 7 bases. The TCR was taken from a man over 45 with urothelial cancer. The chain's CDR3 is CASSLAPSGYNEQFF. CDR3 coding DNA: TGTGCCAGCAGCTTAGCGCCTAGCGGCTACAATGAGCAGTTCTTC.